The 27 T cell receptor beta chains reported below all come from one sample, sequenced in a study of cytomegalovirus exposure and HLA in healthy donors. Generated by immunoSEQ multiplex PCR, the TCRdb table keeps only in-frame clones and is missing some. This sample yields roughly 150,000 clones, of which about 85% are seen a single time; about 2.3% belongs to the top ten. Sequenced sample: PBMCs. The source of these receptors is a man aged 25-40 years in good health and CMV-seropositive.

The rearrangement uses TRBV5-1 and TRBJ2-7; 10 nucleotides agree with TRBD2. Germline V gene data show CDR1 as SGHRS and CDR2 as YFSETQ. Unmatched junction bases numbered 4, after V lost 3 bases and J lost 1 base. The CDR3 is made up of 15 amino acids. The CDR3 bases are TGCGCCAGCAGCTACGGACTAGCGGTTTCCTACGAGCAGTACTTC. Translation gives CASSYGLAVSYEQYF.

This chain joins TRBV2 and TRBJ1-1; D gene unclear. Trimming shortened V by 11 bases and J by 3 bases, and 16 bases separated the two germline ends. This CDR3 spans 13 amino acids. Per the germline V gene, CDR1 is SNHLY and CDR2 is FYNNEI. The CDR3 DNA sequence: TGTGCCGAAATTCCCGGGGTTTACACTGAAGCTTTCTTT. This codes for CAEIPGVYTEAFF.

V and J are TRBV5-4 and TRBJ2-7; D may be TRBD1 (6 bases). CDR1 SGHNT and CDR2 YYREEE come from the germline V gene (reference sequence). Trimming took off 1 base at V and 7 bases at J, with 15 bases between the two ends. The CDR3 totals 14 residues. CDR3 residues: CASSLYQGSGEQYF. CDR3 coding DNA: TGTGCCAGCAGCTTGTATCAGGGGTCGGGGGAGCAGTACTTC. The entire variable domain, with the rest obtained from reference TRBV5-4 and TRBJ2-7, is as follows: ETGVTQSPTHLIKTRGQQVTLRCSSQSGHNTVSWYQQALGQGPQFIFQYYREEENGRGNFPPRFSGLQFPNYSSELNVNALELDDSALYLCASSLYQGSGEQYFGPGTRLTVT.

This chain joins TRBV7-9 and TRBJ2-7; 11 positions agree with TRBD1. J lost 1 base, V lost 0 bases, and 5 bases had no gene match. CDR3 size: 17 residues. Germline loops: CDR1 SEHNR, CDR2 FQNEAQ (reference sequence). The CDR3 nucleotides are TGTGCCAGCAGCTTAGCTGGGTGGGACAGGGGGTCCTACGAGCAGTACTTC. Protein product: CASSLAGWDRGSYEQYF. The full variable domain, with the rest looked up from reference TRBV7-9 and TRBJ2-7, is DTGVSQNPRHKITKRGQNVTFRCDPISEHNRLYWYRQTLGQGPEFLTYFQNEAQLEKSRLLSDRFSAERPKGSFSTLEIQRTEQGDSAMYLCASSLAGWDRGSYEQYFGPGTRLTVT.

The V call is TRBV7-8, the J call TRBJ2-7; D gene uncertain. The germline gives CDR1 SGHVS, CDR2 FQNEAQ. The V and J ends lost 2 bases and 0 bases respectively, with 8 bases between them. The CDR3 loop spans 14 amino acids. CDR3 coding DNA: TGTGCCAGCAGCTTATCTGACACCTCCTACGAGCAGTACTTC. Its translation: CASSLSDTSYEQYF.

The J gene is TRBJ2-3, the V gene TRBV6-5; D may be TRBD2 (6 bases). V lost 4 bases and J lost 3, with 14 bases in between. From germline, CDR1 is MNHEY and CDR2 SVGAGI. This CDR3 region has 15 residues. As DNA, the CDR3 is TGTGCCAGCAGTTTAGGGACTTGGGTTACAGATACGCAGTATTTT. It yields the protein CASSLGTWVTDTQYF.

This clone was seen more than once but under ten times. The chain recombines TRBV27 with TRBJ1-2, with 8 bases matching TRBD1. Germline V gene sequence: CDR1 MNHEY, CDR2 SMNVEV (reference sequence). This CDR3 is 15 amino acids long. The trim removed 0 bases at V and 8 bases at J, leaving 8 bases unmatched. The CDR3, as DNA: TGTGCCAGCAGTTTATCAGGGACAGGCCGGTTAGGCTACACCTTC. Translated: CASSLSGTGRLGYTF.

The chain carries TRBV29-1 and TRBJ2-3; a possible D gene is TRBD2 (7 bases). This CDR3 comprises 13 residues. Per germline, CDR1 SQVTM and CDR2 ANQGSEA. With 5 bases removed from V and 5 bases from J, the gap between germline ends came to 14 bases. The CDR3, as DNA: TGCAGCGTTTTACGGGGGGCGATAGATACGCAGTATTTT. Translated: CSVLRGAIDTQYF.

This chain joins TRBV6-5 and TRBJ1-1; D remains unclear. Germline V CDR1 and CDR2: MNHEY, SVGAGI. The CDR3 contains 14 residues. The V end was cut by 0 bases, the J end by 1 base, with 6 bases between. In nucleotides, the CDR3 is TGTGCCAGCAGTTACTCTTTCAGGAACACTGAAGCTTTCTTT. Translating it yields CASSYSFRNTEAFF.

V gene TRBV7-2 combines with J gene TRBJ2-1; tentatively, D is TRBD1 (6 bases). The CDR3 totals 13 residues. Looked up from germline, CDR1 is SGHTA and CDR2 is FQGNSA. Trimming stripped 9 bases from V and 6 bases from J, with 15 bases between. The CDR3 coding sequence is TGTGCCAGGAGGCCCGCCAGGGGCAATGAGCAGTTCTTC. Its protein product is CARRPARGNEQFF.

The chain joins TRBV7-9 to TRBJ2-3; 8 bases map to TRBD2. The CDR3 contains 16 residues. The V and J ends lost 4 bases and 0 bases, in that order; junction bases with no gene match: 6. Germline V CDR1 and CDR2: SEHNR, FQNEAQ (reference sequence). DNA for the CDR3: TGTGCCAGCAGCTCCTTCACTAGCGGTAGCACAGATACGCAGTATTTT. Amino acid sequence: CASSSFTSGSTDTQYF.

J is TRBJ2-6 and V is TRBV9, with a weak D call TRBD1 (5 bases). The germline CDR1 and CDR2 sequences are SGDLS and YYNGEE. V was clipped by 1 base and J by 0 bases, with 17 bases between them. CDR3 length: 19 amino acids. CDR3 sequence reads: CASSVYPDSPTSGANVLTF. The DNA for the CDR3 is TGTGCCAGCAGCGTATATCCCGACAGTCCCACCTCTGGGGCCAACGTCCTGACTTTC.

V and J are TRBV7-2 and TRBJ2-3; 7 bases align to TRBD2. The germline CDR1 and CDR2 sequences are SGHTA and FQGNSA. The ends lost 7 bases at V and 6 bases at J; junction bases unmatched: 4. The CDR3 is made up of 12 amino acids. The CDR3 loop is CASTTSSDTQYF. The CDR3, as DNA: TGTGCCAGCACGACTAGCTCTGATACGCAGTATTTT. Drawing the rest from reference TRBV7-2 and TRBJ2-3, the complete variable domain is GAGVSQSPSNKVTEKGKDVELRCDPISGHTALYWYRQSLGQGLEFLIYFQGNSAPDKSGLPSDRFSAERTGGSVSTLTIQRTQQEDSAVYLCASTTSSDTQYFGPGTRLTVL.

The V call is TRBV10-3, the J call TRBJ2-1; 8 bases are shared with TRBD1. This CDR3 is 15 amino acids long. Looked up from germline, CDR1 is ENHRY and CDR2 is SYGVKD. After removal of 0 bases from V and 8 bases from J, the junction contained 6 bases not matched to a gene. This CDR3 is CAISESGQDGDEQFF. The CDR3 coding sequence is TGTGCCATCAGTGAGTCGGGACAGGATGGGGATGAGCAGTTCTTC.

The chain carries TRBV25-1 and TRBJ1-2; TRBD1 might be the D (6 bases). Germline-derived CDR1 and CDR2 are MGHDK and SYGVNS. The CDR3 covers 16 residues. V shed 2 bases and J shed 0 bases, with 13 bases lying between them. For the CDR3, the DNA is TGTGCCAGCAGTGAACCAGGGGCGCCTTCTAACTATGGCTACACCTTC. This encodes CASSEPGAPSNYGYTF.

The CDR3 coding sequence is TGTGCCAGCAGACCACCGGGACTAGCTGAAGATACGCAGTATTTT. Its protein is CASRPPGLAEDTQYF. The rearrangement links TRBV7-2 to TRBJ2-3; 9 bases fit TRBD2. Unmatched junction bases numbered 9, after V lost 6 bases and J lost 5 bases. The CDR3 is made up of 15 amino acids. Germline CDR1 reads SGHTA; CDR2 reads FQGNSA.

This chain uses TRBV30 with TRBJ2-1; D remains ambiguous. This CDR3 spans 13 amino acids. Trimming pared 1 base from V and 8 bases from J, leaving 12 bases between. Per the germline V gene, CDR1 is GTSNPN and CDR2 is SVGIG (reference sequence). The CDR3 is CAWSGVPTDEQFF. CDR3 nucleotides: TGTGCCTGGAGTGGGGTCCCTACAGATGAGCAGTTCTTC.

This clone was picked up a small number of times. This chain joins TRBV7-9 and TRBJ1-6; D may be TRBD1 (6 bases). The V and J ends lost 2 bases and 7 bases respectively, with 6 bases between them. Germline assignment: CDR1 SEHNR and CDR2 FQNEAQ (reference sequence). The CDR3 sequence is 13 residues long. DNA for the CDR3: TGTGCCAGCAGCTTACAGGGGAATTCACCCCTCCACTTT. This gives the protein CASSLQGNSPLHF.

The CDR3 DNA reads as TGTGCCTGGAGTGTACAGGGGTACGCTGAAGCTTTCTTT. It translates to CAWSVQGYAEAFF. This chain connects TRBV30 to TRBJ1-1; TRBD1 matches at 7 bases. The V segment lost 0 bases and the J segment 6 bases; nucleotides outside the gene matches: 4. The CDR3 sequence is 13 residues long. CDR1 is GTSNPN, CDR2 SVGIG, per germline (reference sequence).

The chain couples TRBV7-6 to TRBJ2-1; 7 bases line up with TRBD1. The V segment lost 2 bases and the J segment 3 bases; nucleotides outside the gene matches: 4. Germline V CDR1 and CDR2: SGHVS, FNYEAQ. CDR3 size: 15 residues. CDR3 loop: CASSLRPGGYNEQFF. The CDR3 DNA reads TGTGCCAGCAGCTTAAGGCCAGGGGGCTACAATGAGCAGTTCTTC. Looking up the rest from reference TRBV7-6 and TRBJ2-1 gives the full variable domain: GAGVSQSPRYKVTKRGQDVALRCDPISGHVSLYWYRQALGQGPEFLTYFNYEAQQDKSGLPNDRFSAERPEGSISTLTIQRTEQRDSAMYRCASSLRPGGYNEQFFGPGTRLTVL.

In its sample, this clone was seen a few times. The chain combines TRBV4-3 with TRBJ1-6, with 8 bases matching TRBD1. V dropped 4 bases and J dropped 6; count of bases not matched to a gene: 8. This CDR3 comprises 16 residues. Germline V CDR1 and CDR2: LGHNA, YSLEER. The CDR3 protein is CASSPSADRVNSPLHF. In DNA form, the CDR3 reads TGCGCCAGCAGCCCCAGCGCGGACAGGGTTAATTCACCCCTCCACTTT.

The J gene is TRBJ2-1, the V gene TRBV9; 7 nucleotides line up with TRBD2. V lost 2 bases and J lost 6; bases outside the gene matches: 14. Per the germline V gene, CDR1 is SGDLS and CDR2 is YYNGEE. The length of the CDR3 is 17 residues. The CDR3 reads CASSVPIGPSGGNEQFF. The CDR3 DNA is TGTGCCAGCAGCGTTCCGATCGGGCCCTCGGGGGGCAATGAGCAGTTCTTC. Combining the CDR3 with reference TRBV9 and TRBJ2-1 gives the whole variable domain DSGVTQTPKHLITATGQRVTLRCSPRSGDLSVYWYQQSLDQGLQFLIQYYNGEERAKGNILERFSAQQFPDLHSELNLSSLELGDSALYFCASSVPIGPSGGNEQFFGPGTRLTVL.

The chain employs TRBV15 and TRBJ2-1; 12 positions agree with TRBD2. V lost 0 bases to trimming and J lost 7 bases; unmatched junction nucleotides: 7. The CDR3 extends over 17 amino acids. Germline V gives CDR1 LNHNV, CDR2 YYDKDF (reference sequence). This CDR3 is CATSRDRLAGGENEQFF. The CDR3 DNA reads TGTGCCACCAGCAGAGATCGGCTAGCGGGGGGGGAGAATGAGCAGTTCTTC.

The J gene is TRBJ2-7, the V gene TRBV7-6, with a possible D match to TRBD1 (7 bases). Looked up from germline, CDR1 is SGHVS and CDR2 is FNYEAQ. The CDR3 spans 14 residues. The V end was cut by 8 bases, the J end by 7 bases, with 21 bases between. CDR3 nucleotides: TGTGCCAGCTCTTATCAGGGGGGTCACGGGGAGCAGTACTTC. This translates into CASSYQGGHGEQYF.

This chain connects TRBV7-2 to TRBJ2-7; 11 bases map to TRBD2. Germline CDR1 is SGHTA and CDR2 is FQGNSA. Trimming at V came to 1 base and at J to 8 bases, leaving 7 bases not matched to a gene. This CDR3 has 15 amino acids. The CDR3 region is CASSLELAGAGKQYF. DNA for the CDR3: TGTGCCAGCAGCTTAGAACTAGCGGGGGCTGGAAAGCAGTACTTC.

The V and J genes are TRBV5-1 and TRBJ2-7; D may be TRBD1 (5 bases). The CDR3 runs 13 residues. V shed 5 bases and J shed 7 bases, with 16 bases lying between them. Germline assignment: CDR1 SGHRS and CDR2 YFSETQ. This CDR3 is CASRPDTQREQYF. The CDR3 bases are TGCGCCAGCAGACCGGACACCCAACGGGAGCAGTACTTC. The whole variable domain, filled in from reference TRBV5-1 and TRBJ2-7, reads KAGVTQTPRYLIKTRGQQVTLSCSPISGHRSVSWYQQTPGQGLQFLFEYFSETQRNKGNFPGRFSGRQFSNSRSEMNVSTLELGDSALYLCASRPDTQREQYFGPGTRLTVT.

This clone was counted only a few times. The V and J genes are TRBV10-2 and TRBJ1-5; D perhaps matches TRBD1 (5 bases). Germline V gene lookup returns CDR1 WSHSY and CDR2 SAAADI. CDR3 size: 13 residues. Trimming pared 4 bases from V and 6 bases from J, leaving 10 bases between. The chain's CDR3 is CASSGSRVQPQHF. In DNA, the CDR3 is TGCGCCAGCAGTGGCTCCAGGGTTCAGCCCCAGCATTTT.